Listed below are T cell receptor beta chains from one sample, sequenced in a study of blood T cell repertoires in COVID-19. Data came from immunoSEQ multiplex PCR; TCRdb stores just in-frame clones and leaves some out. Of around 190,000 clones listed, approximately 85% are singletons. Source material: peripheral blood. These receptors were obtained from a woman older than 75 with acute or convalescent COVID-19. CDR3s leave out the opening cysteine and the closing phenylalanine or tryptophan. A row's size may be missing; if present it is once, few, many or a size class.

V: TRBV7-2
J: TRBJ1-2
size: .
CDR3: ASSSPPDRVYGYT

V: TRBV28
J: TRBJ2-5
size: few
CDR3: ASSAQGVGRGETQY

V: TRBV9
J: TRBJ1-1
size: .
CDR3: ASSAGGTGKTEAF

V: TRBV11-3
J: TRBJ2-3
size: .
CDR3: ASSSRRGSTDTQY

V: TRBV28
J: TRBJ1-2
size: .
CDR3: ASSLEAGYT

V: TRBV6-5
J: TRBJ2-1
size: .
CDR3: ASSYSIGSGVF

V: TRBV9
J: TRBJ2-3
size: .
CDR3: ASSVAPSRTDTQY

V: TRBV7-2
J: TRBJ2-1
size: .
CDR3: ASSLSDSPYNEQF

V: TRBV14
J: TRBJ2-2
size: .
CDR3: ASTLGLGELF

V: TRBV10-3
J: TRBJ1-6
size: once
CDR3: AISETPQGTSPLH

V: TRBV27
J: TRBJ2-3
size: many
CDR3: ASSLSGVTDTQY

V: TRBV18
J: TRBJ2-3
size: .
CDR3: ASSPLQKASTDTQY

V: TRBV7-2
J: TRBJ1-4
size: .
CDR3: ASSPRGVYEKLF

V: TRBV10-3
J: TRBJ1-2
size: .
CDR3: AISESGQIYGYT

V: TRBV7-2
J: TRBJ2-5
size: .
CDR3: ASSLQRGGRETQY

V: TRBV5-6
J: TRBJ1-5
size: .
CDR3: ASSWGIVGNQPQH

V: TRBV29-1
J: TRBJ2-1
size: .
CDR3: SVYVAGGVYNEQF

V: TRBV7-2
J: TRBJ2-4
size: .
CDR3: ASSFGGLAGAKNIQY

V: TRBV28
J: TRBJ1-2
size: .
CDR3: ASSPRGSNYGYT

V: TRBV30
J: TRBJ1-6
size: .
CDR3: AWSAGSGTDNSPLH

V: TRBV5-1
J: TRBJ2-3
size: .
CDR3: ASSSMVGGGTDTQY

V: TRBV28
J: TRBJ2-1
size: .
CDR3: ASSLTGGSYNEQF

V: TRBV4-3
J: TRBJ1-4
size: .
CDR3: ASSQEGARNEKLF

V: TRBV7-3
J: TRBJ1-2
size: .
CDR3: ASSFQGGIGYT

V: TRBV27
J: TRBJ2-1
size: .
CDR3: ASSLTSGTTTRSYNEQF

V: TRBV6-5
J: TRBJ2-1
size: .
CDR3: ATRLAGGPGEQF

V: TRBV30
J: TRBJ2-7
size: .
CDR3: AWSLTGGEQY

V: TRBV7-2
J: TRBJ2-1
size: .
CDR3: ASSLGAFYNEQF

V: TRBV6-2/TRBV6-3
J: TRBJ1-5
size: .
CDR3: ASSLGTVLSNQPQH

V: TRBV18
J: TRBJ2-3
size: .
CDR3: ASSPSGGRGTQY

V: TRBV6-5
J: TRBJ1-2
size: .
CDR3: ALDRGYGYT

V: TRBV19
J: TRBJ1-2
size: .
CDR3: ASSMGQLGYGYT

V: TRBV21-1
J: TRBJ2-1
size: .
CDR3: ASTRGAGGAYNEQF

V: TRBV6-5
J: TRBJ2-7
size: .
CDR3: ASSYKDGVGEQY

V: TRBV5-1
J: TRBJ2-3
size: .
CDR3: ASSLASGSSDTQY

V: TRBV18
J: TRBJ1-1
size: .
CDR3: ASSSTENTEAF

V: TRBV18
J: TRBJ1-1
size: .
CDR3: ASSRTGDTEAF

V: TRBV5-1
J: TRBJ2-1
size: few
CDR3: ASSLQGDTVNEQF

V: TRBV11-3
J: TRBJ2-4
size: .
CDR3: ASSLVVIQNIQY

V: TRBV10-3
J: TRBJ1-2
size: .
CDR3: AISPNPGVLGYT

V: TRBV18
J: TRBJ1-1
size: .
CDR3: ASSPGTGTDAEAF

V: TRBV12-3/TRBV12-4
J: TRBJ2-7
size: once
CDR3: ASKQGAYEQY

V: TRBV27
J: TRBJ2-7
size: .
CDR3: ASSLSGTGGSYSYEQY

V: TRBV2
J: TRBJ2-1
size: .
CDR3: ASSERGTGNNEQF

V: TRBV12-3/TRBV12-4
J: TRBJ1-4
size: .
CDR3: ASSSRLNEKLF

V: TRBV18
J: TRBJ1-1
size: .
CDR3: ASSVQKNTEAF

V: TRBV28
J: TRBJ1-5
size: .
CDR3: ASSLGGAGQDQPQH

V: TRBV7-2
J: TRBJ1-1
size: .
CDR3: ASSLLQGNTEAF

V: TRBV6-5
J: TRBJ2-1
size: .
CDR3: ASRFGSSSTIEQF

V: TRBV6-2/TRBV6-3
J: TRBJ2-7
size: .
CDR3: ASSSNRALPYEQY

V: TRBV6-5
J: TRBJ2-7
size: once
CDR3: ASSYSKGESYEQY